What follows are 11 T cell receptor beta chains derived from one specimen sequenced in a study of T cells expressing NK-cell markers. TCRdb processed the 5' RACE reads again and assigns one entry to each CDR3 protein, with no DNA. This table lists approximately 15,000 distinct CDR3 sequences. Material: blood T cells: a sorted CD56 or NKG2C T cell subset, CD4+ or CD8+ T cells, or bulk PBMC T cells (not recorded which). The receptors originated from a man aged 18 to 70 in good health.

V gene TRBV28 combines with J gene TRBJ2-7; without DNA, the TCRdb call of TRBD1 cannot be checked. CDR1 and CDR2 from the germline V gene are MDHEN and SYDVKM. The CDR3 sequence is 14 residues long. CDR3 region: CASSGSDRPYEQYF.

V usage is TRBV9 and J usage is TRBJ2-2; TCRdb returns TRBD1, unconfirmable since there is no DNA. The CDR3 spans 15 residues. The germline CDR1 and CDR2 sequences are SGDLS and YYNGEE. The CDR3 sequence: CASSVGQGLSGELFF.

The chain's CDR3 is CASSPWDNTEAFF. The chain combines TRBV7-9 with TRBJ1-1. The CDR3 consists of 13 residues. Germline CDR1 reads SEHNR; CDR2 reads FQNEAQ (reference sequence). The whole variable domain, filled in from reference TRBV7-9 and TRBJ1-1, reads DTGVSQNPRHKITKRGQNVTFRCDPISEHNRLYWYRQTLGQGPEFLTYFQNEAQLEKSRLLSDRFSAERPKGSFSTLEIQRTEQGDSAMYLCASSPWDNTEAFFGQGTRLTVV.

V and J are TRBV12-3 or TRBV12-4 and TRBJ2-2; TCRdb selects TRBD2, and the lack of DNA leaves this call unchecked. The CDR3 covers 18 residues. The CDR3 region is CASSFSEAGWRASGELFF.

This chain joins TRBV3-1 and TRBJ2-7; lacking DNA, the TRBD1 call made by TCRdb goes unchecked. The CDR3 runs to 12 residues. Looked up from germline, CDR1 is LGHDT and CDR2 is YNNKEL (reference sequence). The CDR3 reads CASSADSYEQYF.

The V and J genes are TRBV12-3 or TRBV12-4 and TRBJ2-7. The CDR3 covers 12 residues. CDR3: CASSLAGYEQYF.

The chain employs TRBV18 and TRBJ2-5. Germline CDR1 reads KGHSH; CDR2 reads LQKENI. The CDR3 sequence is 13 residues long. This CDR3 is CASSPQYQETQYF.

The chain combines TRBV18 with TRBJ1-1. In germline, CDR1 is KGHSH, CDR2 LQKENI. This CDR3 spans 14 amino acids. The CDR3: CASSPKEGLTEAFF.

CDR3 loop: CASSLVQREVDTQYF. The V and J genes are TRBV5-1 and TRBJ2-3; TCRdb lists TRBD2, though no DNA is available to test this call. The germline V gene has CDR1 SGHRS and CDR2 YFSETQ. The length of the CDR3 is 15 residues.

The chain combines TRBV7-6 with TRBJ1-6; TCRdb designates TRBD1, a call that cannot be tested without DNA. This CDR3 has 16 amino acids. Germline V lookup: CDR1 SGHVS, CDR2 FNYEAQ. The CDR3 reads CASSSSWGQGYSPLHF.

The rearrangement uses TRBV10-3 and TRBJ2-3; no DNA is available, so the TRBD1 call from TCRdb remains unchecked. In germline, CDR1 is ENHRY, CDR2 SYGVKD. The CDR3 length is 19 residues. This chain's CDR3 is CAISERGAGDPLSTDTQYF.